Following are 3 T cell receptor beta chains from one sample sequenced in a study of blood T cell repertoires in COVID-19. Assay used: immunoSEQ multiplex PCR; TCRdb lists only in-frame clones, some missing. The sample contains about 200,000 clones, 80% to 90% of which appear only once. The sequenced material came from PBMCs or T cells enriched from blood (not recorded which). The receptor set was obtained from a woman aged 18-30 years who had recovered from COVID-19.

CDR3 DNA sequence: TGTGCCAGCAGCTTAAGGGAACCGGGACAGGGGAGCAACACCTTC. This sequence encodes CASSLREPGQGSNTF. The chain recombines TRBV7-9 with TRBJ1-2; 10 bases match TRBD1. J was trimmed by 12 bases and V by 2 bases; bases with no gene match: 12. The CDR3 consists of 15 residues. Germline CDR1 SEHNR, CDR2 FQNEAQ (reference sequence).

The CDR3 reads CATRQDSYYGYTF. Here the CDR3 DNA reads TGTGCCACTCGACAGGATTCTTACTATGGCTACACCTTC. The V call is TRBV28, the J call TRBJ1-2, with a tentative D call TRBD1 (6 bases). V lost 10 bases and J 3 bases, leaving 15 bases between the germline ends. This CDR3 region has 13 residues. Germline CDR1 is MDHEN and CDR2 is SYDVKM.

The genes are TRBV30 and TRBJ2-3; tentative D call: TRBD1 (5 bases). The germline CDR1 and CDR2 sequences are GTSNPN and SVGIG (reference sequence). Trimming pared 8 bases from V and 4 bases from J, leaving 13 bases between. This CDR3 has 12 residues. The CDR3 DNA is TGTGCCCTGGGGCAAGGGCCAGATACGCAGTATTTT. It codes for CALGQGPDTQYF. The complete variable domain, with remaining parts taken from reference TRBV30 and TRBJ2-3, reads SQTIHQWPATLVQPVGSPLSLECTVEGTSNPNLYWYRQAAGRGLQLLFYSVGIGQISSEVPQNLSASRPQDRQFILSSKKLLLSDSGFYLCALGQGPDTQYFGPGTRLTVL.